This T cell receptor beta chain was recorded in a study of human T cells and chemical hapten exposure. Study-level background: TCR yields differed between samples (mainly from small differences in pooled library volume).

V gave up 0 bases and J gave up 2 bases, with 16 bases separating them. The germline V gene has CDR1 LGHDT and CDR2 YNNKEL (reference sequence). The length of the CDR3 is 17 residues. The authors' total RNA extraction used unfractionated whole blood. This clonotype was recorded at least ten times. Antigen specificity is unknown. Unique molecular identifiers were linked by the library to individual cDNA molecules. As originally analysed: TCRs per sample had a median of approximately 98,000 and ranged from about 23,224 to 690,600. TCRdb reprocessed the reads via MiXCR and lists one record per CDR3 protein. TCRdb, not the original authors, processed these V and J calls. The sample includes fewer than 150,000 distinct CDR3 sequences, 8.5% to 9% of them seen just once. Findings of the study overall: Once DPC sensitization occurred, TCRs above 1 in 1000 frequency showed no change.

This TCR was sampled from a human donor in good health. Some clones in this sample may be carry-over from other donors' samples. The sequenced sample was whole blood. The J gene is TRBJ1-1, the V gene TRBV3-1; no reliable D call. CDR3 amino acids: CASSQDRTSWPNTEAFF. CDR3 coding DNA: TGTGCCAGCAGCCAAGATCGCACTAGCTGGCCAAACACTGAAGCTTTCTTT.